This T cell receptor beta chain was observed in a study of T-cell reconstitution after alpha-beta-depleted transplantation in children. This clonotype was found many times. Its specificity is not known. Study-level points and caveats: Newly made T cells mostly supplied T-cell counts and diversity one year after transplant. Expanded clones from the graft, numbering several hundred, reportedly supplied alpha-beta T cells about two months after transplant. Recipient T cells and thymic progenitors that survived were the source of the high TCRbeta diversity seen at day 60 in some patients.

Trimming removed 7 bases from V and 8 bases from J, with 12 bases in between. Per germline, CDR1 MNHNS and CDR2 SASEGT. The CDR3 runs 12 residues. Unique molecular identifiers tagged the TCRbeta library. Each CDR3 protein is one row after TCRdb ran MiXCR on the PCR reads. The table includes tens of thousands of distinct CDR3 sequences, roughly 8.7% detected once. The sequence came from a male patient aged 2 to 9 who had a stem cell transplant for chronic granulomatous disease, so the T cells may come from the graft donor. The sequencing here drew on PBMCs, mostly from graft donor cells, taken 60 days after TCRalphabeta/CD19-depleted stem cell transplant. The chain has TRBV6-1 and TRBJ1-5; tentative D call: TRBD1 (5 bases). This CDR3 is CASTPPGEPQHF. The CDR3 DNA follows: TGTGCCAGCACCCCCCCGGGGGAGCCCCAGCATTTT.